This T cell receptor beta chain was observed in a study of T cells in Graves' hyperthyroidism and ophthalmopathy. Across the study: Peripheral blood collection took place at initial diagnosis, before any treatment.

There were TCR beta CDR3 regions amplified from RNA transcripts. The HTBI primer set drove a first-round RT-PCR of the TCR CDR3. In TCRdb, the multiplex PCR reads were re-called with MiXCR into one record per CDR3 protein. Here the sample spans some 180,000 distinct CDR3 sequences, roughly 17% being singletons. Absence of ophthalmopathy progression within 18 months defined stable Graves' hyperthyroidism. A roughly 9.3 ml volume of fresh peripheral blood provided the PBMCs. The sample holds a few counts of this clonotype. The V gene lost 2 bases and the J gene lost 6 bases, with 8 bases spanning the gap. There are 12 residues in the CDR3. From germline, CDR1 is WNHNN and CDR2 SYGVQD (reference sequence).

The V and J genes are TRBV10-1 and TRBJ2-7, with D perhaps TRBD1 or TRBD2 (5 bases each). This clonotype was sampled from a woman in her 50s with Graves' hyperthyroidism. The sample comprised blood. CDR3 in DNA: TGCGCCAGCAGTGAGGGGGGAGTCGAGCAGTACTTC. Its protein product is CASSEGGVEQYF.